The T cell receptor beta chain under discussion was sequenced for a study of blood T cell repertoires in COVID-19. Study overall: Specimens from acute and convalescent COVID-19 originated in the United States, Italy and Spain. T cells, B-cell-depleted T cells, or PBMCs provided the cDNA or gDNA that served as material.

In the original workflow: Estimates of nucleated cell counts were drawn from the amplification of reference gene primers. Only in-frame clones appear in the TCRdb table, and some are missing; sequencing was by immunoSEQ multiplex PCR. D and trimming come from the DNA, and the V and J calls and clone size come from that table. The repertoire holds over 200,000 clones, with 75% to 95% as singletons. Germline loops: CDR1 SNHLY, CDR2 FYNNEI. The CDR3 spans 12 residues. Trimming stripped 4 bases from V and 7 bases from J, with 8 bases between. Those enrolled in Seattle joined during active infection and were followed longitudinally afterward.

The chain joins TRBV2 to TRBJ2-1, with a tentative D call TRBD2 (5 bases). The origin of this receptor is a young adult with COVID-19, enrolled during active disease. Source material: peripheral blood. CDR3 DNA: TGTGCCAGCAGTGCGGAGGAGAATGAGCAGTTCTTC. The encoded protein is CASSAEENEQFF.